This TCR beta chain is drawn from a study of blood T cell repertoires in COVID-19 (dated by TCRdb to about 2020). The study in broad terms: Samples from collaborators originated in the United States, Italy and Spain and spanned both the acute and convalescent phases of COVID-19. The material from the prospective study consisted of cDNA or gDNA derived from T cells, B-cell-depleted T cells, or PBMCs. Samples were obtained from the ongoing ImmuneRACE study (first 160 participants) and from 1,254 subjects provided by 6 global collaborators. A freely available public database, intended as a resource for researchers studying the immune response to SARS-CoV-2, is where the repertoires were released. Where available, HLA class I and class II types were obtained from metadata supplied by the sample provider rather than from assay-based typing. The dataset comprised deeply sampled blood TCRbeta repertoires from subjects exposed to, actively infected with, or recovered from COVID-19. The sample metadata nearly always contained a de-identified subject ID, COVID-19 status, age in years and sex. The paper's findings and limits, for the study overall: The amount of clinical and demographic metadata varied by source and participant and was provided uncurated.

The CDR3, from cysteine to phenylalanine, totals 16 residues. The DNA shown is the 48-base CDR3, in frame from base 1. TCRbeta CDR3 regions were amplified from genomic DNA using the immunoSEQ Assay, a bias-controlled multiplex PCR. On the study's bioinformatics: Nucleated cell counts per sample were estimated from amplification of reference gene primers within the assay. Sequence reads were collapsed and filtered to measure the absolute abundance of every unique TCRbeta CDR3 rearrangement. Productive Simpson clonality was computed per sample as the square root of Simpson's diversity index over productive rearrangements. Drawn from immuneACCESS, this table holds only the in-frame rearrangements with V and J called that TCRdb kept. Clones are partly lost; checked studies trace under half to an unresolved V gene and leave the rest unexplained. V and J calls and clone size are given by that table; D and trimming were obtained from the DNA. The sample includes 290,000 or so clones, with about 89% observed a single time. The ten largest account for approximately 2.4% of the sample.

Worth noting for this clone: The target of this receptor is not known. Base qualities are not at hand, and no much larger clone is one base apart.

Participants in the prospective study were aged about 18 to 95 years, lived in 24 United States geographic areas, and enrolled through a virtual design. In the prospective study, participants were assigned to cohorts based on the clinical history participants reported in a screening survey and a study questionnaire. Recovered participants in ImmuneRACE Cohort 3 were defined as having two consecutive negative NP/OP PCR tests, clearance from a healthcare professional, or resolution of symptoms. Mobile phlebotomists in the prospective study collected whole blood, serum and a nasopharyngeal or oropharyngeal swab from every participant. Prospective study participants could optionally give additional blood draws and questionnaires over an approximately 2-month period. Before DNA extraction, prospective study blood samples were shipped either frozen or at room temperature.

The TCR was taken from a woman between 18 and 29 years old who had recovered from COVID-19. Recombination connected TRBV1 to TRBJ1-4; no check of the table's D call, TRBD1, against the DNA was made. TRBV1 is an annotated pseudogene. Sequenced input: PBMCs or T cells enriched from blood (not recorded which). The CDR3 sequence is CTSSPGTEATNEKLFF. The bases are TGCACCAGCAGCCCCGGGACAGAAGCAACTAATGAAAAACTGTTTTTT.